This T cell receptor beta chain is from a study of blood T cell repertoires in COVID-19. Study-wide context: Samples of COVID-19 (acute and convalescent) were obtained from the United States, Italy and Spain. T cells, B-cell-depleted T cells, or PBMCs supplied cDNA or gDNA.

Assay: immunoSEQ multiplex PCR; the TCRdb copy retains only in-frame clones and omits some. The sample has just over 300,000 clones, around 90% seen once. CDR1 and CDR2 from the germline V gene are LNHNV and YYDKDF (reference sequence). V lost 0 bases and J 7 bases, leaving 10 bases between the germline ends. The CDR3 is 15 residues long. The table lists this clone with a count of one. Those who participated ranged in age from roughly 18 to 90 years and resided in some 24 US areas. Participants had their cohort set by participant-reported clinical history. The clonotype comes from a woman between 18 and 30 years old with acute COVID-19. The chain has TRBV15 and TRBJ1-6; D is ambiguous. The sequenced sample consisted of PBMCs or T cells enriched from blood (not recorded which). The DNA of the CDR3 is TGTGCCACCAGCAGAGATCGAACATCAAATTCACCCCTCCACTTT. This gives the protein CATSRDRTSNSPLHF. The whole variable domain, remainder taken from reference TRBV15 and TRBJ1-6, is DAMVIQNPRYQVTQFGKPVTLSCSQTLNHNVMYWYQQKSSQAPKLLFHYYDKDFNNEADTPDNFQSRRPNTSFCFLDIRSPGLGDTAMYLCATSRDRTSNSPLHFGNGTRLTVT.